The rows below give T cell receptor beta chains drawn from one sample of a study of radiotherapy plus CTLA-4 blockade in lung cancer. The protocol was immunoSEQ multiplex PCR, while the TCRdb copy is restricted to in-frame clones and leaves out a portion. The sample has 39,000 or so clones; about 80% are singletons. Sequencing used peripheral blood, obtained from a patient treated with radiotherapy plus ipilimumab. The receptor set was obtained from a human donor with non-small cell lung cancer who had stable disease on radiotherapy plus ipilimumab. Each CDR3 is given with its conserved first and last residue. D genes are given only for firm matches. Clone size is not always given. Where it is, it says once, few, many or a class for expanded clones.

j_call | v_call | clone_size | cdr3_length | d_call | cdr3_nt | cdr3_aa
TRBJ2-1 | TRBV29-1 | NA | 14 | TRBD1 | TGCAGCGTTACCCCGGGACAGGGATCCAATGAGCAGTTCTTC | CSVTPGQGSNEQFF
TRBJ1-2 | TRBV5-1 | NA | 18 | NA | TGCGCCAGCAGCTTGGGGGACACGGCGGGGAGGGGTGGCTATGGCTACACCTTC | CASSLGDTAGRGGYGYTF
TRBJ2-6 | TRBV5-1 | NA | 16 | NA | TGCGCCAGCAGCTTGGGGCGGCACTCTGGGGCCAACGTCCTGACTTTC | CASSLGRHSGANVLTF
TRBJ2-4 | TRBV7-2 | once | 14 | NA | TGTGCCAGCAGCTTAGATACATTAATAAACATTCAGTACTTC | CASSLDTLINIQYF
TRBJ1-5 | TRBV10-1 | NA | 16 | TRBD1 | TGCGCCAGCAGTCACCGGGACAGGGACTTGAAACAGCCCCAGCATTTT | CASSHRDRDLKQPQHF
TRBJ2-1 | TRBV11-1 | few | 15 | NA | TGTGCCAGCAGCTTACAGCGCTCCTACTACAATGAGCAGTTCTTC | CASSLQRSYYNEQFF
TRBJ1-3 | TRBV30 | NA | 15 | NA | TGTGCCTGGAGAAAGGATCGGCTCTCTGGAAACACCATATATTTT | CAWRKDRLSGNTIYF
TRBJ2-1 | TRBV18 | NA | 10 | TRBD2 | TGTGCCAGCTCCGGACTAGCTCGGTTCTTC | CASSGLARFF
TRBJ1-3 | TRBV5-4 | NA | 15 | NA | TGTGCCACAACCTTAGACAGGCTACCTGGAAACACCATATATTTT | CATTLDRLPGNTIYF
TRBJ2-2 | TRBV7-2 | NA | 15 | NA | TGTGCCAGCAGCTTAGCGGAGACAGACACCGGGGAGCTGTTTTTT | CASSLAETDTGELFF
TRBJ1-1 | TRBV25-1 | NA | 13 | NA | TGTGCCAGCGGTAGGGGTGGGTTGACTGAAGCTTTCTTT | CASGRGGLTEAFF
TRBJ1-1 | TRBV25-1 | NA | 15 | NA | TGTGCCAGCAGTGGGTCCCAGGATTTCAACACTGAAGCTTTCTTT | CASSGSQDFNTEAFF
TRBJ1-2 | TRBV5-6 | few | 15 | NA | TGTGCCAGCACCCTAGACGGGATAAAACACTATGGCTACACCTTC | CASTLDGIKHYGYTF
TRBJ2-4 | TRBV7-9 | once | 17 | TRBD1 | TGTGCCAGCAGCTTATTTCAGGGGGCTCTAGCCAAAAACATTCAGTACTTC | CASSLFQGALAKNIQYF
TRBJ1-5 | TRBV13 | NA | 15 | NA | TGTGCCAGCAGCTTAGGGCGGGGGCAAAGTCAGCCCCAGCATTTT | CASSLGRGQSQPQHF